This T cell receptor (beta chain) derives from a study of Ad26.COV2.S vaccination and SARS-CoV-2 variants. The treatment: 15 to 20 received Ad26.COV2.S at low or high dose, single or two shots; about 5 received placebo; per-sample allocation not given. Following the first vaccine or placebo injection, samples were taken on day 63. The data were produced by immunoSEQ multiplex PCR, yet TCRdb's version contains in-frame clones alone and is incomplete. The sample lists about 260,000 clones, around 88% occurring once. V dropped 1 base and J dropped 4 bases, with 13 bases sitting between them. This CDR3 contains 15 residues. Germline assignment: CDR1 SGHTA and CDR2 FQGNSA.

The chain joins TRBV7-2 to TRBJ1-2, with D uncertain. Sample: peripheral blood, taken in a trial of Ad26.COV2.S vaccine versus placebo. The receptor was isolated from a person aged 18-65 years who received the Ad26.COV2.S COVID-19 vaccine or a placebo. CDR3 nucleotides: TGTGCCAGCAGCTTAGAGGCTAACGGACTCTATGGCTACACCTTC. Translated, it gives CASSLEANGLYGYTF.